This T cell receptor (beta chain) was retrieved from a study of human T cells and chemical hapten exposure. Overall study context: Small pooled library volume differences mainly caused per-sample TCR yield variation. Findings and caveats of the study: Significantly more large CDR3 similarity clusters arose among expanded TCRs than among controls.

V shed 3 bases and J 6 bases; nucleotides not matched to a gene: 6. The CDR3 length is 16 residues. Per germline, CDR1 LGHNA and CDR2 YNFKEQ. The library tagged each cDNA molecule with unique molecular identifiers. MiXCR was run by TCRdb on the RACE reads, yielding one entry per CDR3 protein. The sample consists of around 360,000 distinct CDR3 sequences, roughly 6% of them appearing once. Time point denoted: patch test 2, 6 weeks after DPC sensitization. Treatment meaning: therapeutic diphenylcyclopropenone sensitization with weekly scalp DPC. This clonotype was counted many times. Its antigen remains unknown.

The TCR originated in a young woman with alopecia areata. Some clones in this sample may be carry-over from other donors' samples. The V and J genes are TRBV4-2 and TRBJ2-4; 12 bases are shared with TRBD2. The sample consisted of whole blood, taken in connection with sensitization to the hapten diphenylcyclopropenone (DPC). CDR3 coding DNA: TGTGCCAGCAGCCAGAAGACTAGCGGGGGCAGAAACATTCAGTACTTC. It specifies CASSQKTSGGRNIQYF.